The present T cell receptor beta chain was sequenced within a study of T cell responses to AZD1222 COVID-19 vaccine (dated by TCRdb to 2020 to 2022). With respect to the entire study: TCR sequencing covered roughly 230 trial participants: 200 to 210 given two doses of AZD1222 and 26 given two doses of MenACWY control vaccine. Trial participants were enrolled by age into subgroups of 18-55, 56-69 and 70-plus years, and around 150, 29 and 61 TCR-sequenced participants, respectively, were included in these subgroups. General study outcomes and caveats: Participants were mostly white British and included more females than males, and it was suggested by the authors that clonal diversity may have been underestimated. After two AZD1222 doses, both the breadth and the depth of spike-specific TCRs were significantly higher than at day 0 and than in MenACWY recipients. The vaccine-associated CD4 TCRs covered the entire spike protein, and the dominant responses fell in regions 160-218 and 743-854. No day 14 peak-response samples were available, so repertoires were characterized only after the peak T cell response. Conclusions about previously exposed vaccinees are limited, since just six AZD1222 recipients were seropositive for SARS-CoV-2 at baseline. Reportedly, almost half of the unique spike-specific TCRs recognized epitopes lying outside the regions that are mutated in the B.1.351 and B.1.1.7 variants. In the small 56-69-year group, the increase in depth fell short of significance, most likely because of low power.

The CDR3 regions of human TCRbeta chains were analyzed by immunosequencing. On the authors' methods: TCRs in the repertoires were compared against a reference library of SARS-CoV-2-specific TCRs that had been generated with the MIRA antigen-specificity platform. Breadth was defined as the fraction of unique TCRs that were SARS-CoV-2-associated. Depth was defined as the fraction of total T cells that were SARS-CoV-2-associated. Each spike-specific TCR was assigned to its reactive spike region and to a CD4 or CD8 class using the MIRA data. Log10-transformed breadth and depth values were compared by one-way ANOVA with Sidak's multiple comparisons tests. Here the immuneACCESS table is served through TCRdb, limited to in-frame sequences with V and J called. Missing clones are a known gap in these copies; in checked studies unresolved V genes cover under half, and the rest lacks a known reason. That table furnishes V, J and clone size, whereas the DNA furnished D and trimming. In this sample the table shows 140,000 to 150,000 clones, 91% of which occur a single time. The ten largest clones take up 7% to 9% of the sample.

The germline V and J ends show losses of 5 bases and 8 bases respectively, and no gene match explains 8 bases of the junction. From the cysteine through the phenylalanine, the CDR3 covers 14 amino acids. Only the CDR3 DNA is retained, 42 bases long and in frame from the first base. The germline V gene supplies CDR1 SGHTA and CDR2 FQGNSA. In the case of this clone: It has no known antigen specificity. No base-level quality is on record; no much larger clone is a single base apart.

The time point label on this specimen signifies: about 28 days (+/-7) after the second vaccine dose. What the treatment or condition label conveys for this sample: meningococcal conjugate vaccine given as trial control. Vaccinee samples were obtained from the UK trials COV001 and COV002, which included a single-blind randomized controlled phase 2/3 trial of AZD1222 (ChAdOx1 nCoV-19) in healthy adults. Trial participant PBMC samples were collected at day 0 and day 28 after the second dose for TCRbeta chain sequencing. The receptor's source is an adult who received the MenACWY meningococcal vaccine as a control. Sequencing used peripheral blood, obtained 28 days after the second dose of the MenACWY control vaccine. This receptor chain uses TRBV7-2 and TRBJ2-1; 8 bases in the junction line up with TRBD1. This receptor has the CDR3 CASSPRTGSDEQFF. The sequenced DNA is TGTGCCAGCAGCCCCCGGACAGGGAGTGATGAGCAGTTCTTC.